A selection of T cell receptor beta chains follows, all from one sample in a study of T cell repertoires in cytomegalovirus infection. TCRdb re-derived calls from the reads in MiXCR, one entry per CDR3 protein. This table holds 150,000 to 200,000 distinct CDR3 sequences, 20% to 25% found once. No antigens are known for them. Sample: CD8+ T cells from cultured PBMCs, taken from culture after CMV antigen stimulation. The receptors originated from a human donor in good health (CMV status not recorded). Some clones in this sample may be carry-over from other donors' samples. Both conserved end residues are part of each CDR3. The order of the fields is J gene, D gene, clone size, V gene, CDR3 protein, CDR3 DNA. A D gene is named only where the DNA matches it firmly. Clone sizes are given selectively: once, few, many, or a class where the clone is expanded.

>TRBJ2-5|NA|NA|TRBV12-3/TRBV12-4
CASSMYQETQYF
TGTGCCAGCAGTATGTACCAAGAGACCCAGTACTTC
>TRBJ1-6|NA|few|TRBV7-9
CASSPTSYNSPLHF
TGTGCCAGCAGCCCGACTTCTTATAATTCACCCCTCCACTTT
>TRBJ2-3|TRBD2|few|TRBV7-2
CASSFGLAGGQVDTQYF
TGTGCCAGCAGCTTCGGACTAGCGGGGGGGCAGGTGGATACGCAGTATTTT
>TRBJ2-7|NA|few|TRBV6-2/TRBV6-3
CASGLRRSLNSYEQYF
TGTGCCAGCGGTCTAAGGAGGTCCTTGAACTCCTACGAGCAGTACTTC
>TRBJ1-3|TRBD1|NA|TRBV4-1
CASSQGTGNRNTIYF
TGCGCCAGCAGCCAAGGGACAGGAAATAGAAACACCATATATTTT
>TRBJ2-1|NA|NA|TRBV27
CASNPSSYNEQFF
TGTGCCAGCAACCCCAGCTCCTACAATGAGCAGTTCTTC
>TRBJ1-1|NA|many|TRBV7-9
CASSFVLGATNTEAFF
TGTGCCAGCAGCTTCGTGTTGGGGGCAACGAACACTGAAGCTTTCTTT
>TRBJ2-5|NA|few|TRBV7-2
CASSLAIGSSQETQYF
TGTGCCAGCAGCTTAGCAATAGGTTCCTCCCAAGAGACCCAGTACTTC
>TRBJ1-1|TRBD1|few|TRBV4-2
CASSQTLDREWGPNTEAFF
TGTGCCAGCAGCCAAACCTTGGACAGGGAGTGGGGCCCGAACACTGAAGCTTTCTTT
>TRBJ1-1|NA|NA|TRBV9
CASSHTRGEHLNTEAFF
TGTGCCAGCAGCCATACCCGAGGGGAGCATCTGAACACTGAAGCTTTCTTT
>TRBJ1-6|NA|NA|TRBV7-6
CASSQMSTSPLHF
TGTGCCAGCAGTCAAATGTCGACTTCACCCCTCCACTTT
>TRBJ1-3|NA|NA|TRBV15
CATSRGQADGNTIYF
TGTGCCACCAGCAGAGGTCAGGCAGACGGAAACACCATATATTTT
>TRBJ1-3|TRBD1|NA|TRBV7-8
CASGGGRGGNTIYF
TGTGCCAGCGGAGGGGGCCGAGGTGGAAACACCATATATTTT
>TRBJ2-5|TRBD1|NA|TRBV7-6
CASSLGPGQGVRGQETQYF
TGTGCCAGCAGCTTGGGACCGGGACAGGGGGTCAGGGGACAAGAGACCCAGTACTTC
>TRBJ1-6|TRBD1|NA|TRBV10-2
CASSDQGVSPLHF
TGCGCCAGCAGTGACCAGGGGGTATCACCCCTCCACTTT
>TRBJ2-7|TRBD2|few|TRBV7-2
CASSFPSGGAFHEQYF
TGTGCCAGCAGCTTTCCTAGCGGGGGGGCCTTCCACGAGCAGTACTTC
>TRBJ1-5|NA|NA|TRBV6-4
CASSATGAGGQPQHF
TGTGCCAGCAGTGCCACCGGGGCCGGGGGACAGCCCCAGCATTTT
>TRBJ1-5|TRBD1|NA|TRBV12-3/TRBV12-4
CASSRGDRGLSQPQHF
TGTGCCAGCAGTCGAGGGGACAGGGGGCTCTCTCAGCCCCAGCATTTT
>TRBJ2-1|TRBD2|NA|TRBV7-6
CASSLLAGGSYNEQFF
TGTGCCAGCAGCTTACTTGCGGGGGGCTCCTACAATGAGCAGTTCTTC
>TRBJ1-6|NA|NA|TRBV6-5
CASSDGILHSPLHF
TGTGCCAGCAGTGACGGGATTCTCCATTCACCCCTCCACTTT
>TRBJ2-5|NA|few|TRBV19
CASSASRETQYF
TGTGCCAGTAGTGCCTCGCGGGAGACCCAGTACTTC
>TRBJ1-1|NA|NA|TRBV5-1
CASSLAGTTNTEAFF
TGCGCCAGCAGCTTGGCCGGGACAACGAACACTGAAGCTTTCTTT